This entry lists 13 T cell receptor beta chains sequenced from one sample in a study of Graves' ophthalmopathy and Graves' hyperthyroidism. As the template, RNA transcripts were used to amplify TCR beta CDR3 regions. After a first-round RT-PCR with HTBI primers, a second-round multiplex PCR was run. TCRdb used MiXCR to reprocess the multiplex PCR reads, holding one entry per CDR3 protein. The table includes around 670,000 distinct CDR3 sequences, roughly 40% detected once. The sample consisted of peripheral blood. The receptors shown here come from an adult man with Graves' ophthalmopathy.

This clonotype was counted at least ten times. The chain has TRBV2 and TRBJ1-1; D gene unclear. V lost 4 bases, J lost 2 bases, and 8 bases lay in between. CDR3 length: 13 residues. Germline V gives CDR1 SNHLY, CDR2 FYNNEI. CDR3 sequence (DNA): TGTGCCAGCAGTGTATCCAGAAACACTGAAGCTTTCTTT. Residues: CASSVSRNTEAFF.

This clonotype occurred many times. The chain employs TRBV7-2 and TRBJ1-5; tentative D call: TRBD1 (6 bases). The germline V and J ends were trimmed by 1 base and 5 bases, with 9 bases remaining between them. The length of the CDR3 is 14 residues. The germline V gene has CDR1 SGHTA and CDR2 FQGNSA. CDR3 nucleotides: TGTGCCAGCAGCTTAGGTACAGGGCATCAGCCCCAGCATTTT. Its protein product is CASSLGTGHQPQHF.

The rearrangement uses TRBV10-3 and TRBJ1-4; D call uncertain. The CDR3 extends over 13 amino acids. V was clipped by 2 bases and J by 8 bases, with 9 bases between them. Germline V gene sequence: CDR1 ENHRY, CDR2 SYGVKD. The CDR3 bases are TGTGCCATCAGTGAGCGGGGTGGCGAAAAACTGTTTTTT. Amino acids: CAISERGGEKLFF.

The chain uses TRBV25-1 and TRBJ1-2; 8 bases match TRBD1. The CDR3 loop spans 12 amino acids. Germline V gene sequence: CDR1 MGHDK, CDR2 SYGVNS. The CDR3 sequence: CTQTGVVYGYTF. The CDR3 DNA reads as TGTACCCAGACAGGGGTGGTCTATGGCTACACCTTC.

This clonotype has at least ten counts. The rearrangement links TRBV12-3 or TRBV12-4 to TRBJ1-6, with 8 nucleotides matching TRBD1. The CDR3 loop spans 16 amino acids. V was clipped by 3 bases and J by 7 bases; unmatched bases: 8. The CDR3 region is CASSLRPGGGNSPLHF. CDR3 nucleotides: TGTGCCAGCAGTTTGAGGCCAGGGGGCGGCAATTCACCCCTCCACTTT.

The gene calls are TRBV2 and TRBJ2-7; TRBD2 is a possible D gene (6 bases). V gave up 6 bases and J gave up 5 bases, with 20 bases separating them. Germline V CDR1 and CDR2: SNHLY, FYNNEI. The CDR3 totals 15 residues. CDR3 DNA sequence: TGTGCCAGCAGGGACGGGACTCTTTACGGCAACGAGCAGTACTTC. Encoded protein: CASRDGTLYGNEQYF.

The rearrangement links TRBV6-1 to TRBJ1-4, with unresolved D. The CDR3 loop spans 15 amino acids. The germline CDR1 and CDR2 sequences are MNHNS and SASEGT. Between the trimmed V and J ends, which lost 5 bases and 7 bases, there was a span of 17 bases. DNA of the CDR3: TGTGCCAGCAGTTTGTCCGAGGGAGGGAGTGAAAAACTGTTTTTT. Amino acids: CASSLSEGGSEKLFF.

This clonotype was detected ten times or more. The chain is built from TRBV2 and TRBJ1-6; D remains ambiguous. Germline V gene lookup returns CDR1 SNHLY and CDR2 FYNNEI. V lost 1 base, J lost 6 bases, and 7 bases lay in between. This CDR3 comprises 14 residues. The CDR3 DNA sequence: TGTGCCAGCAGTGAAGACAGCTTTAATTCACCCCTCCACTTT. Amino acids: CASSEDSFNSPLHF.

This clonotype was counted between two and nine times. V is TRBV7-9 and J is TRBJ1-2; no reliable D call. Trimming took 6 bases from V and 5 from J, leaving 16 bases between them. Germline CDR1 is SEHNR and CDR2 is FQNEAQ (reference sequence). CDR3 length: 14 amino acids. The CDR3 DNA follows: TGTGCCAGCAGTTCCCTAAGGACGCTTTATGGCTACACCTTC. Translation gives CASSSLRTLYGYTF.

This clonotype was observed a few times. This rearrangement joins TRBV9 to TRBJ2-5; 8 bases match TRBD2. CDR1 and CDR2 (germline): SGDLS, YYNGEE. The CDR3 consists of 16 residues. The V gene end was trimmed by 0 bases and the J gene end by 2 bases; junction bases not matched to a gene: 6. The CDR3 nucleotides are TGTGCCAGCAGCGTAGTGTCGGGAGGGATACAAGAGACCCAGTACTTC. This codes for CASSVVSGGIQETQYF.

The V and J genes are TRBV11-1 and TRBJ1-1; possible D gene TRBD1, 5 bases. Germline V CDR1 and CDR2: SGHAT, FQDESV (reference sequence). The CDR3 contains 12 residues. Trimming took off 7 bases at V and 6 bases at J, with 12 bases between the two ends. CDR3 in DNA: TGTGCCAGCACCCCGGGGGACGCTGAAGCTTTCTTT. Protein product: CASTPGDAEAFF.

The rearrangement links TRBV25-1 to TRBJ2-2, with D unresolved. The germline V gene has CDR1 MGHDK and CDR2 SYGVNS. This CDR3 region has 15 residues. V was cut by 4 bases and J by 4 bases, with 13 bases left in between. The CDR3 region has the DNA TGTGCCAGCAGTGCTAGAGATTGGGGCACCGGGGAGCTGTTTTTT. It translates to CASSARDWGTGELFF.

This clonotype was recorded many times. The V gene is TRBV20-1, the J gene TRBJ1-6; weak D call: TRBD1 (5 bases). The V end was cut by 3 bases, the J end by 8 bases, with 17 bases between. CDR1 is DFQATT, CDR2 SNEGSKA, per germline (reference sequence). This CDR3 region has 15 residues. The CDR3 nucleotides are TGCAGTGCTAGTTTCGGGGGAGATGCGGATTCACCCCTCCACTTT. It codes for CSASFGGDADSPLHF.